The 5 T cell receptor beta chains in this list originate from one sample, sequenced in a study of cytomegalovirus exposure and HLA in healthy donors. PCR used 60 Vbeta primers and 13 Jbeta primers. Produced via immunoSEQ multiplex PCR; TCRdb's table is partial and in-frame only. The sample comprises over 150,000 clones, about 75% of which are singletons, and roughly 7.4% rests with the top ten. The specimen sequenced was PBMCs. The source is a male donor in good health and CMV-seropositive.

This clone has only a few counts. The chain employs TRBV6-4 and TRBJ2-3; 11 positions agree with TRBD2. CDR3 length: 16 residues. Germline CDR1 is MRHNA and CDR2 is SNTAGT. The J segment lost 2 bases and the V segment lost 0 bases, leaving 1 base of the junction unmatched. For the CDR3, the DNA is TGTGCCAGCAGTGACTCTAGCGGGGGGGCCACAGATACGCAGTATTTT. The encoded protein is CASSDSSGGATDTQYF.

The chain couples TRBV13 to TRBJ2-7, with 9 bases that match TRBD2. Looked up from germline, CDR1 is PRHDT and CDR2 is FYEKMQ (reference sequence). V trimming: 6 bases; J trimming: 7 bases; junction bases outside the gene matches: 10. This CDR3 is 14 amino acids long. The CDR3 is CASRIAGAALEQYF. The CDR3 nucleotides read TGTGCCAGCAGGATAGCGGGGGCCGCATTGGAGCAGTACTTC.

CDR3 region: CASSENGGLAFF. Written as DNA, the CDR3 is TGTGCCAGCAGTGAAAATGGCGGGCTGGCTTTCTTT. V usage is TRBV6-1 and J usage is TRBJ1-1; D uncertain. This CDR3 is built from 12 residues. V lost 2 bases, J lost 11 bases, and 12 bases lay in between. CDR1 and CDR2 from the germline V gene are MNHNS and SASEGT.

The gene calls are TRBV27 and TRBJ1-3; unclear D gene. Trimming stripped 5 bases from V and 0 bases from J, with 11 bases between. CDR3 length equals 15 residues. Germline V lookup: CDR1 MNHEY, CDR2 SMNVEV (reference sequence). The CDR3 coding sequence is TGTGCCAGCAGTGAGACACCGACCTCTGGAAACACCATATATTTT. It codes for CASSETPTSGNTIYF.

This clone was detected only a few times. The V call is TRBV30, the J call TRBJ2-7, with 7 bases that match TRBD2. Germline V gives CDR1 GTSNPN, CDR2 SVGIG (reference sequence). V shed 1 base and J 10 bases; nucleotides not matched to a gene: 7. The CDR3 sequence is 12 residues long. CDR3 DNA sequence: TGTGCCTGGAGTGGTACTAGCGTACGACAGTACTTC. It codes for CAWSGTSVRQYF.